These T cell receptor beta chains were read from a single sample in a study of shared clonotypes between healthy human individuals. This table comes from immunoSEQ multiplex PCR, and its TCRdb copy is limited to in-frame clones, with some not included. The sample lists a few hundred thousand clones, approximately 79% occurring once. Material for sequencing was PBMCs. These receptors all stem from a woman aged 40-49 years in good health. Some clones in this sample may be carry-over from other donors' samples. Both conserved end residues are part of each CDR3. Each record gives: clone size, J gene, D gene, V gene, CDR3 protein, CDR3 DNA. The D gene is left open where the match is weak. The size field is filled for only some rows; it gives once, few, many or a size class.

- | TRBJ2-1 | TRBD2 | TRBV30 | CAWSGTSSYNEQFF | TGTGCCTGGAGCGGGACTAGCTCCTACAATGAGCAGTTCTTC
- | TRBJ2-1 | TRBD2 | TRBV5-4 | CASSVLGGRTYNEQFF | TGTGCCAGCAGCGTCCTCGGCGGGAGGACCTACAATGAGCAGTTCTTC
- | TRBJ2-2 | - | TRBV5-1 | CASSLAESNTGELFF | TGCGCCAGCAGCTTAGCGGAATCGAACACCGGGGAGCTGTTTTTT
few | TRBJ1-2 | - | TRBV7-9 | CASSLGLDGYTF | TGTGCCAGCAGCTTAGGGTTAGATGGCTACACCTTC
- | TRBJ1-4 | - | TRBV6-1 | CASSEVGPNEKLFF | TGTGCCAGCAGTGAAGTGGGGCCAAATGAAAAACTGTTTTTT
- | TRBJ1-5 | - | TRBV10-1 | CASSEVRLGEHF | TGCGCCAGCAGTGAAGTCCGACTGGGGGAGCATTTT
- | TRBJ1-1 | - | TRBV28 | CASSFFRSGLDTEAFF | TGTGCCAGCAGTTTTTTCAGATCGGGGCTGGACACTGAAGCTTTCTTT
- | TRBJ1-4 | - | TRBV25-1 | CASSDQVEEKLFF | TGTGCCAGCAGTGACCAGGTCGAGGAAAAACTGTTTTTT
- | TRBJ2-7 | TRBD1 | TRBV18 | CASSRGTGPSYEQYF | TGTGCCAGCTCACGCGGGACAGGTCCTTCCTACGAGCAGTACTTC
- | TRBJ2-5 | - | TRBV2 | CASSGVGTIETQYF | TGTGCCAGCAGTGGAGTCGGGACAATTGAGACCCAGTACTTC
- | TRBJ2-7 | - | TRBV2 | CASGTVSYEQYF | TGTGCCAGCGGGACGGTCTCCTACGAGCAGTACTTC
- | TRBJ2-4 | - | TRBV29-1 | CSVGDNKNIQYF | TGCAGCGTTGGAGACAACAAAAACATTCAGTACTTC
- | TRBJ2-3 | TRBD2 | TRBV28 | CASSLVRAGASDTQYF | TGTGCCAGCAGTTTGGTGAGGGCGGGAGCGTCAGATACGCAGTATTTT
- | TRBJ2-7 | TRBD2 | TRBV4-1 | CASSSLREALFSEQYF | TGCGCCAGCAGTTCACTCCGGGAGGCCCTTTTTTCCGAGCAGTACTTC
- | TRBJ2-2 | TRBD1 | TRBV9 | CASRRTGGAAGELFF | TGTGCCAGCAGGCGAACAGGGGGCGCGGCCGGGGAGCTGTTTTTT
few | TRBJ2-5 | TRBD2 | TRBV6-5 | CASLRGGSKTQYF | TGTGCCAGCCTCCGTGGCGGGAGCAAGACCCAGTACTTC
- | TRBJ1-5 | - | TRBV18 | CASSPRGGDQPQHF | TGTGCCAGCTCACCACGAGGGGGGGATCAGCCCCAGCATTTT
- | TRBJ2-2 | - | TRBV19 | CASSTSLNTGELFF | TGTGCCAGTAGTACCTCCCTGAACACCGGGGAGCTGTTTTTT
many | TRBJ2-5 | TRBD1 | TRBV30 | CACNRGFGETQYF | TGTGCCTGTAACAGGGGGTTTGGAGAGACCCAGTACTTC
- | TRBJ2-1 | - | TRBV5-6 | CASSLGRRNEQFF | TGTGCCAGCAGCTTGGGACGGAGAAATGAGCAGTTCTTC
- | TRBJ2-5 | - | TRBV11-2 | CASSRAEQPGETQYF | TGTGCCAGCAGCCGAGCTGAGCAGCCTGGGGAGACCCAGTACTTC
- | TRBJ2-1 | - | TRBV27 | CASSFIGPYNEQFF | TGTGCCAGCAGTTTCATTGGGCCTTACAATGAGCAGTTCTTC
few | TRBJ2-1 | - | TRBV28 | CASNPLTGVTTEQFF | TGTGCCAGCAACCCCCTAACGGGGGTTACAACTGAGCAGTTCTTC
once | TRBJ2-3 | - | TRBV15 | CATSREADTDTQYF | TGTGCCACCAGCAGAGAGGCCGACACAGATACGCAGTATTTT
- | TRBJ2-1 | TRBD2 | TRBV30 | CAWSRGLAGEFVLFF | TGTGCCTGGAGTCGGGGACTAGCGGGAGAATTCGTTCTGTTCTTC
- | TRBJ2-7 | - | TRBV7-2 | CASSPGPSSYEQYF | TGTGCCAGCAGCCCCGGACCGAGCTCCTACGAGCAGTACTTC
- | TRBJ2-7 | - | TRBV7-2 | CASSRGATPYEQYF | TGTGCCAGCAGCCGGGGGGCTACCCCGTACGAGCAGTACTTC